A single sample is the source of the 20 T cell receptor beta chains below, sequenced in a study of blood T cells in healthy people across ages. Primed by a sample-barcoded 5' primer and a J-beta primer mix, a second PCR proceeded for roughly 6 to 12 cycles. TCRdb reanalysed the 5' RACE reads using MiXCR and keeps one entry per CDR3 protein. Among hundreds of thousands of distinct CDR3 sequences listed, approximately 30% were seen once. The sequenced material came from blood. Source of these receptors: a woman older than 75 in good health.

J is TRBJ2-3 and V is TRBV7-2, with 14 bases identical to TRBD2. CDR3 length: 18 amino acids. Germline V CDR1 and CDR2: SGHTA, FQGNSA. V lost 4 bases, J lost 4 bases, and 10 bases stayed unmatched. CDR3 sequence reads: CASSSAGTSGGGADTQYF. CDR3 nucleotides: TGTGCCAGCAGCTCGGCCGGGACTAGCGGGGGTGGGGCAGATACGCAGTATTTT.

This clonotype was detected many times. The V gene is TRBV6-5, the J gene TRBJ1-2, with a possible D match to TRBD1 (5 bases). This CDR3 contains 17 residues. The V and J ends lost 0 bases and 7 bases respectively, with 21 bases between them. Germline values: CDR1 MNHEY, CDR2 SVGAGI. The CDR3 nucleotides are TGTGCCAGCAGTTACTCGACAGCCCTCGGACTCGCCGTTGGCTACACCTTC. Translated: CASSYSTALGLAVGYTF.

To note about this clonotype: A much larger clone differs from this one at a single base, so this may be a read error. The V call is TRBV14, the J call TRBJ2-1; D not resolved. CDR3 length: 15 amino acids. Trimming stripped 4 bases from V and 12 bases from J, with 22 bases between. CDR1 and CDR2 from the germline V gene are SGHDN and FVKESK. CDR3: CASSPLDKLVLRQFF. Written as DNA, the CDR3 is TGTGCCAGCAGCCCCCTTGATAAACTGGTTTTGAGGCAGTTCTTC.

This clonotype was seen ten or more times. CDR3 coding DNA: TGTGCCAGCAGCTTAGCCTTCCAGGGGGGTCGAGAGACCCAGTACTTC. It codes for CASSLAFQGGRETQYF. This rearrangement joins TRBV7-9 to TRBJ2-5, with D perhaps matching TRBD1 (7 bases). Trimming pared 0 bases from V and 4 bases from J, leaving 15 bases between. Per the germline V gene, CDR1 is SEHNR and CDR2 is FQNEAQ (reference sequence). This CDR3 is 16 amino acids long.

A few counts support this clonotype. The V gene is TRBV15, the J gene TRBJ2-1; D not resolved. The DNA end lines up better with TRBJ2-7; the J call may be wrong. The CDR3 length is 14 residues. Germline CDR1 LNHNV, CDR2 YYDKDF (reference sequence). The CDR3 region has the DNA TGTGCCACCAGCAGAGAGGGCTCCTACAATGAGCAGTACTTC. Translating gives CATSREGSYNEQYF.

This clonotype appeared a few times. The rearrangement uses TRBV7-8 and TRBJ2-7; 8 bases match TRBD1. V shed 5 bases, J shed 0 bases, and the junction held 9 bases outside the gene matches. Per germline, CDR1 SGHVS and CDR2 FQNEAQ. This CDR3 is 16 amino acids long. For the CDR3, the DNA is TGTGCCAGCAGCCTTACCTCAGGGGGCGGCTCCTACGAGCAGTACTTC. Translated: CASSLTSGGGSYEQYF.

This clonotype was detected only a few times. This chain uses TRBV20-1 with TRBJ2-5; D unclear. With 6 bases removed from V and 1 base from J, the gap between germline ends came to 6 bases. The germline V gene has CDR1 DFQATT and CDR2 SNEGSKA (reference sequence). There are 11 residues in the CDR3. For the CDR3, the DNA is TGCAGTGCCGGGCGCCAAGAGACCCAGTACTTC. Its protein product is CSAGRQETQYF.

The chain couples TRBV6-1 to TRBJ1-5; 7 bases agree with TRBD1. Germline CDR1 is MNHNS and CDR2 is SASEGT. V lost 10 bases, J lost 2 bases, and 5 bases stayed unmatched. This CDR3 has 13 amino acids. This chain's CDR3 is CATQTGGNQPQHF. The DNA of the CDR3 is TGTGCCACACAAACAGGGGGCAATCAGCCCCAGCATTTT.

This clonotype came up many times. The chain carries TRBV20-1 and TRBJ1-2; D perhaps matches TRBD1 (6 bases). The V and J ends lost 4 bases and 0 bases respectively, with 9 bases between them. This CDR3 comprises 13 residues. Germline loops: CDR1 DFQATT, CDR2 SNEGSKA (reference sequence). The CDR3 DNA reads as TGCAGTGCTACTAGGACAGCTAACTATGGCTACACCTTC. Its protein is CSATRTANYGYTF.

V and J are TRBV12-3 or TRBV12-4 and TRBJ1-4; TRBD1 might be the D (5 bases). V lost 3 bases, J lost 6 bases, and 8 bases lay in between. CDR3 size: 13 residues. The CDR3, as DNA: TGTGCCAGCAGTTTCATGGGGGATGAAAAACTGTTTTTT. Translating gives CASSFMGDEKLFF.

This clonotype was seen repeatedly, ten times or more. V and J are TRBV9 and TRBJ2-1; 10 bases line up with TRBD2. CDR3 length: 18 residues. CDR1 and CDR2 from the germline V gene are SGDLS and YYNGEE. V lost 4 bases and J lost 0; bases outside the gene matches: 10. In DNA form, the CDR3 reads TGTGCCAGCAGCCGGTATAGCGGGGGGCCGATCTCCTACAATGAGCAGTTCTTC. This translates into CASSRYSGGPISYNEQFF.

This clonotype was observed a single time. The chain joins TRBV12-2 to TRBJ2-3; TRBD1 is taken as the D call from the table, unchecked against the DNA. TRBV12-2 is a known pseudogene. The CDR3 has 15 residues. The CDR3 here is CASRLAGGQPDTQYF. The DNA for the CDR3 is TGTGCAAGTCGCTTAGCGGGGGGGCAACCAGATACGCAGTATTTT.

This clonotype was seen a few times. V and J are TRBV28 and TRBJ2-7, with 8 bases identical to TRBD1. Germline V lookup: CDR1 MDHEN, CDR2 SYDVKM. V lost 6 bases, J lost 3 bases, and 7 bases stayed unmatched. CDR3 length: 14 amino acids. This CDR3 reads CASRTGTGRYEQYF. DNA for the CDR3: TGTGCCAGCAGGACCGGGACAGGCCGCTACGAGCAGTACTTC.

This clonotype was observed at least ten times. The rearrangement joins TRBV12-3 or TRBV12-4 to TRBJ1-2; no reliable D call. Trimming stripped 2 bases from V and 3 bases from J, with 7 bases between. This CDR3 is 13 amino acids long. The CDR3 DNA is TGTGCCAGCAGTTTAAGGTCAGACTATGGCTACACCTTC. Translated: CASSLRSDYGYTF.

The rearrangement links TRBV7-2 to TRBJ2-5; D is possibly TRBD1 (6 bases). The ends were cut back, 6 bases at V and 3 bases at J, with 8 bases in the middle. This CDR3 contains 12 residues. Germline V gives CDR1 SGHTA, CDR2 FQGNSA. In DNA form, the CDR3 reads TGTGCCAGCAGGAAGGGGGAAGAGACCCAGTACTTC. It translates to CASRKGEETQYF.

There are many counts of this clonotype. J is TRBJ2-1 and V is TRBV20-1, with 8 bases aligning to TRBD2. Losses at the gene ends were 1 base for V and 4 bases for J; bases not matched to a gene: 6. Germline CDR1 DFQATT, CDR2 SNEGSKA (reference sequence). The CDR3 runs to 15 residues. The DNA of the CDR3 is TGCAGTGCTAGAGTCCTTGAGCGGGGGTACAATGAGCAGTTCTTC. It is translated as CSARVLERGYNEQFF.

The J gene is TRBJ2-3, the V gene TRBV5-1; D is undetermined. Germline CDR1 is SGHRS and CDR2 is YFSETQ. This CDR3 has 15 residues. V lost 5 bases to trimming and J lost 2 bases, with 15 bases between them. The CDR3 region is CASRLTSTPTDTQYF. The CDR3 nucleotides are TGCGCCAGCAGATTGACCTCCACCCCCACAGATACGCAGTATTTT.

This clonotype has at least ten counts. The rearrangement joins TRBV7-8 to TRBJ2-5; 12 bases map to TRBD1. The V segment lost 5 bases and the J segment 4 bases; nucleotides outside the gene matches: 8. Germline V CDR1 and CDR2: SGHVS, FQNEAQ. This CDR3 region has 16 residues. CDR3 in amino acids: CASSPGTGGQGETQYF. The CDR3, as DNA: TGTGCCAGCAGCCCCGGGACAGGGGGCCAGGGAGAGACCCAGTACTTC.

The V call is TRBV9, the J call TRBJ2-3, with 7 nucleotides matching TRBD2. The CDR3 spans 15 residues. With 3 bases clipped from V and 5 bases from J, the junction kept 9 bases outside the gene matches. CDR1 is SGDLS and CDR2 is YYNGEE in the germline V gene. The CDR3 loop reads CASSGRAGVQDTQYF. Here the CDR3 DNA reads TGTGCCAGCAGCGGGCGGGCGGGGGTTCAAGATACGCAGTATTTT.

At least ten counts were recorded for this clonotype. This chain links TRBV18 with TRBJ2-5, with D possibly TRBD1 on 6 matching bases. CDR3 length: 15 amino acids. Trimming took 6 bases from V and 0 from J, leaving 14 bases between them. The germline V gene encodes CDR1 KGHSH and CDR2 LQKENI. The CDR3 loop reads CASSQQGRYQETQYF. The CDR3 DNA reads as TGTGCCAGCTCCCAACAGGGCAGGTACCAAGAGACCCAGTACTTC.